This TCR beta chain emerged from a study of blood T cells in healthy people across ages. Researchers isolated at least 7 million PBMCs per sample. Comment on this clonotype: Its specificity is not known.

The authors ran a second PCR of 7 to 11 cycles using a sample-barcoded 5' primer and a J-beta primer mix. Each cDNA molecule was tagged by a template-switch adaptor with 12 random nucleotides. A single record per CDR3 protein comes from TCRdb applying MiXCR to the 5' RACE reads. The sample shows some 1 million distinct CDR3 sequences, around 43% of them seen only once. General study findings and limits: Comparison with aged donors showed that long-lived donors had more naive CD4+ cells and higher diversity. Those diversity estimates obtained from one million T cells were thought to be underestimates.

Germline loops: CDR1 ENHRY, CDR2 SYGVKD. CDR3 size: 13 residues. The chain links TRBV10-3 to TRBJ2-5; 7 nucleotides match TRBD1. TRBJ2-1 matches the DNA end more closely, so the J call is doubtful. The clonotype comes from a woman aged 55-69 years in good health. The specimen sequenced was blood. The CDR3 nucleotides are TGTGCCATCAGGAAGACAGGGCAAGAGACCCAGTTCTTC. This encodes CAIRKTGQETQFF.